Listed here are 18 T cell receptor beta chains from one sample, sequenced in a study of a mutant IDH1 vaccine in newly diagnosed glioma. Their recognized antigens are unknown. The time point denotes: week 35, safety follow-up. Vaccine doses each comprised 300 ug of mutant IDH1 20-mer peptide, with topical imiquimod. Libraries were prepared by immunoSEQ multiplex PCR; TCRdb keeps only in-frame clonotypes and omits some of them. The sample consists of about 60,000 clones, around 84% of them appearing once. Sequenced here: PBMCs, sampled from a glioma patient whose treatment included an IDH1 peptide vaccine. Every receptor here comes from a man between 25 and 39 years old with glioma.

CDR3 coding DNA: TGTGCCAGCAGCTTAGGACAGGGTGGTTCACCCCTCCACTTT. Translated, it gives CASSLGQGGSPLHF. The chain employs TRBV13 and TRBJ1-6; possibly TRBD1 for D (6 bases). The CDR3 runs to 14 residues. V was trimmed by 0 bases and J by 9 bases, leaving 9 bases between them. Per germline, CDR1 PRHDT and CDR2 FYEKMQ (reference sequence).

The chain uses TRBV7-2 and TRBJ2-1, with D possibly matching TRBD2 (6 bases). Trimming cost V 5 bases and J 12 bases, with 20 bases left between them. Germline V lookup: CDR1 SGHTA, CDR2 FQGNSA. This CDR3 spans 14 amino acids. CDR3 region: CASSRQDLRAGQFF. In nucleotides, the CDR3 is TGTGCCAGCAGCCGGCAGGACCTCCGAGCGGGGCAGTTCTTC.

This clone came up a few times. This sequence joins TRBV7-6 and TRBJ2-3; 8 nucleotides agree with TRBD2. V lost 5 bases to trimming and J lost 0 bases; unmatched junction nucleotides: 10. Looked up from germline, CDR1 is SGHVS and CDR2 is FNYEAQ. This CDR3 has 17 amino acids. CDR3 amino acids: CASSPLAGGTSTDTQYF. CDR3 nucleotide sequence: TGTGCCAGCAGCCCCCTCGCGGGGGGAACTAGCACAGATACGCAGTATTTT.

The chain links TRBV10-2 to TRBJ1-5, with D unclear. The CDR3 has 11 residues. The V gene lost 3 bases and the J gene lost 13 bases, with 10 bases spanning the gap. Germline CDR1 reads WSHSY; CDR2 reads SAAADI. CDR3 sequence: CASSDLVEQHF. In DNA, the CDR3 is TGCGCCAGCAGTGATTTAGTCGAACAGCATTTT.

V is TRBV5-6 and J is TRBJ1-4; TRBD1 aligns across 7 bases. Germline trimming cut 7 bases from V and 5 bases from J; bases unmatched to any gene: 8. CDR1 and CDR2 from the germline V gene are SGHDT and YYEEEE. This CDR3 is 14 amino acids long. CDR3 sequence reads: CASGQDRSNEKLFF. The CDR3 coding sequence is TGTGCCAGCGGACAGGACAGGTCGAATGAAAAACTGTTTTTT. Full variable domain (remainder filled in from reference TRBV5-6 and TRBJ1-4): DAGVTQSPTHLIKTRGQQVTLRCSPKSGHDTVSWYQQALGQGPQFIFQYYEEEERQRGNFPDRFSGHQFPNYSSELNVNALLLGDSALYLCASGQDRSNEKLFFGSGTQLSVL.

This chain connects TRBV7-9 to TRBJ2-7; 8 bases align to TRBD2. The CDR3 runs 14 residues. The germline V gene encodes CDR1 SEHNR and CDR2 FQNEAQ (reference sequence). J was trimmed by 2 bases and V by 4 bases; bases with no gene match: 4. Written as DNA, the CDR3 is TGTGCCAGCAGCTCCGACGGGGGGGCCTACGAGCAGTACTTC. It is translated as CASSSDGGAYEQYF.

The chain employs TRBV7-5 and TRBJ2-2; TRBD2, the table's D call, was not compared with the DNA. TRBV7-5 is assigned pseudogene status. This CDR3 contains 14 residues. The CDR3 protein is CVRSSALETGELFF. DNA for the CDR3: TGTGTCAGAAGCTCGGCTTTGGAGACCGGGGAGCTGTTTTTT.

This clone was detected only once. The V and J genes are TRBV29-1 and TRBJ2-5, with unresolved D. CDR3 length: 14 amino acids. Germline lookup yields CDR1 SQVTM and CDR2 ANQGSEA. The germline V and J ends were trimmed by 3 bases and 5 bases, with 16 bases remaining between them. CDR3: CSVDPKCSCETQYF. The CDR3 DNA follows: TGCAGCGTTGATCCCAAATGTTCCTGCGAGACCCAGTACTTC.

V and J are TRBV2 and TRBJ2-4, with D perhaps matching TRBD2 (7 bases). Deletions cut 11 bases from V and 0 bases from J, with 17 bases between. The CDR3 is 15 amino acids. Looked up from germline, CDR1 is SNHLY and CDR2 is FYNNEI. CDR3 coding DNA: TGTGCCGTTGGAAGGGGGGGTTTAGCCAAAAACATTCAGTACTTC. Amino acids: CAVGRGGLAKNIQYF.

V usage is TRBV7-9 and J usage is TRBJ2-1; D possibly corresponds to TRBD1 (6 bases). Trimming left V 5 bases short and J 4 bases short, with 12 bases between. The CDR3 extends over 14 amino acids. Germline CDR1 SEHNR, CDR2 FQNEAQ (reference sequence). CDR3 coding DNA: TGTGCCAGCAGCCGGGACACCTCTTACAATGAGCAGTTCTTC. Its translation is CASSRDTSYNEQFF.

The genes are TRBV10-1 and TRBJ2-1; 7 nucleotides agree with TRBD2. The CDR3 extends over 14 amino acids. Germline CDR1 is WNHNN and CDR2 is SYGVQD (reference sequence). Trimming removed 6 bases from V and 7 bases from J; junction bases left unmatched: 9. CDR3 nucleotide sequence: TGCGCCAGCAGCCCCTCGGGGGGTTGGAATGAGCAGTTCTTC. Its protein product is CASSPSGGWNEQFF.

The chain combines TRBV5-1 with TRBJ1-1; 8 bases are a match to TRBD1. The CDR3 extends over 15 amino acids. The germline gives CDR1 SGHRS, CDR2 YFSETQ. V lost 4 bases, J lost 6 bases, and 11 bases stayed unmatched. CDR3 in amino acids: CASSVTGARSPEAFF. The CDR3 region has the DNA TGCGCCAGCAGCGTGACAGGGGCCCGTTCCCCTGAAGCTTTCTTT.

V and J are TRBV11-2 and TRBJ1-1; D not certain. V gave up 1 base and J gave up 11 bases, with 8 bases separating them. The CDR3 sequence is 11 residues long. The germline gives CDR1 SGHAT, CDR2 FQNNGV. The CDR3 DNA is TGTGCCAGCAGCTTAGCCCGGACGGCTTTCTTT. Translated, it gives CASSLARTAFF.

The V call is TRBV19, the J call TRBJ2-2; D is perhaps TRBD2 (6 bases). With 3 bases removed from V and 4 bases from J, the gap between germline ends came to 12 bases. Germline CDR1 and CDR2: LNHDA and SQIVND (reference sequence). The CDR3 runs to 15 residues. The chain's CDR3 is CASSMGGSGTGELFF. The CDR3 DNA reads as TGTGCCAGTAGTATGGGGGGTTCGGGCACCGGGGAGCTGTTTTTT.

In its sample, this clone was seen once. V usage is TRBV7-9 and J usage is TRBJ2-2, with 7 bases lining up with TRBD1. Germline CDR1 is SEHNR and CDR2 is FQNEAQ (reference sequence). After removal of 3 bases from V and 1 base from J, the junction contained 14 bases not matched to a gene. This CDR3 is 19 amino acids long. Here the CDR3 reads CASSFLVGQRILNTGELFF. CDR3 sequence (DNA): TGTGCCAGCAGCTTCCTTGTGGGACAGCGAATTCTGAACACCGGGGAGCTGTTTTTT. Using reference TRBV7-9 and TRBJ2-2 for the parts outside the CDR3, the full variable domain is DTGVSQNPRHKITKRGQNVTFRCDPISEHNRLYWYRQTLGQGPEFLTYFQNEAQLEKSRLLSDRFSAERPKGSFSTLEIQRTEQGDSAMYLCASSFLVGQRILNTGELFFGEGSRLTVL.

The chain is built from TRBV6-5 and TRBJ1-4, with TRBD1 as a possible D gene (5 bases). Germline CDR1 and CDR2: MNHEY and SVGAGI. The CDR3 covers 15 residues. Trimming left V 6 bases short and J 5 bases short, with 16 bases between. CDR3 protein: CASRTGPRMNEKLFF. CDR3 DNA sequence: TGTGCCAGCAGAACGGGACCGCGAATGAATGAAAAACTGTTTTTT.

The rearrangement uses TRBV7-9 and TRBJ2-7, with 7 nucleotides matching TRBD1. Losses at the gene ends were 4 bases for V and 7 bases for J; bases not matched to a gene: 4. CDR3 length equals 12 residues. From germline, CDR1 is SEHNR and CDR2 FQNEAQ (reference sequence). The CDR3 nucleotides read TGTGCCAGCAGCTCCGGGACAGATGAGCAGTACTTC. Its protein is CASSSGTDEQYF.

V usage is TRBV7-6 and J usage is TRBJ1-3; 7 positions match TRBD1. The CDR3 covers 15 residues. CDR1 and CDR2 from the germline V gene are SGHVS and FNYEAQ. Trimming at V came to 5 bases and at J to 4 bases, leaving 8 bases not matched to a gene. The DNA of the CDR3 is TGTGCCAGCAGCCCCTGGGACAGTCGCGGAAACACCATATATTTT. Amino acids: CASSPWDSRGNTIYF.